This is a list of T cell receptor beta chains from one sample in a study of T cell responses to AZD1222 COVID-19 vaccine. Libraries were prepared by immunoSEQ multiplex PCR; TCRdb keeps only in-frame clonotypes and omits some of them. The sample records 140,000 or so clones, around 84% being singletons. The sample here was peripheral blood, taken 28 days after the second AZD1222 dose. Source of these receptors: an adult who received the AZD1222 COVID-19 vaccine. CDR3s include the opening cysteine and the closing phenylalanine or tryptophan. Fields, in order: CDR3 protein, V gene.

CASGRRDSPLHF TRBV6-5
CASSVMGQYNSPLHF TRBV9
CATSDLGSSYNEQFF TRBV24-1
CASKRETGNTEAFF TRBV27
CASSPGLAGGTDTQYF TRBV5-5
CATQQTSTISSYEQYF TRBV10-3
CASSRQGNTEAFF TRBV6-2/TRBV6-3
CASSSPVGSTNSPLHF TRBV11-2
CASSFGTGNEKLFF TRBV7-9
CASSEEGNQPQHF TRBV10-1
CASSPLKTGNEQYF TRBV27
CASSPTGGAPYGYTF TRBV9
CASSLGQSNEKLFF TRBV5-1
CASSQSRASYTDTQYF TRBV3-1/TRBV3-2
CASSSGLATDTQYF TRBV6-5
CASHLREGYEQYF TRBV11-2
CSASLQETQYF TRBV20-1
CATRATGGYNEQFF TRBV24-1
CASSPPLGTDTQYF TRBV18
CASSLLDSYGYTF TRBV7-9
CATSTELASNYGYTF TRBV15
CASSQDLSGNQPQHF TRBV3-1/TRBV3-2
CASREGVYYGYTF TRBV7-9
CASSDSYEQYF TRBV2
CASSASGGFNNEQFF TRBV9
CASSLVAQGHTEAFF TRBV5-1
CASTVPGLAGGSTDTQYF TRBV28
CASSPAWTSGPNEQFF TRBV27
CASSQSGNTIYF TRBV14
CASSPTYEQYF TRBV7-9
CATADQGVVTEAFF TRBV10-3
CASVGSGNTIYF TRBV11-2
CASRLSGGRGSYNSPLHF TRBV27
CASSVSGSAGIEQFF TRBV9
CASSETGYRSPLHF TRBV2
CASSYSDRGEETQYF TRBV6-2/TRBV6-3
CASSAPSGGGTNEQFF TRBV9
CASARVPVQETQYF TRBV27
CASSSGTDIYYEQYF TRBV27
CASSDPQGSQETQYF TRBV5-1
CGGGSQGYEQYF TRBV2
CASSLAGPNGDQPQHF TRBV13
CASSLVGLGSGELFF TRBV7-2
CASSSQSGGGTNEQFF TRBV7-2
CASSYSAGSSYEQYF TRBV6-5
CASSYKGYHEQYF TRBV27
CASSQSSGLGETQYF TRBV23-1
CASSRAGDYGYTF TRBV28
CASSADRDGYTF TRBV11-1
CASSLSGSRAIYEQYF TRBV27
CSAQTGGWEQFF TRBV29-1
CASNPSRANEQFF TRBV28
CASSDLAGLAKNIQYF TRBV19
CASSQGQEYGYTF TRBV4-1
CSGVDVGGTQYF TRBV29-1
CASSFRTAGANVLTF TRBV27
CASSLSSDMAGVTDTQYF TRBV27